The entry that follows covers one TCR beta chain sequence. The data stem from a study of blood T cell repertoires in COVID-19. Turning to the study itself: T cells, B-cell-depleted T cells, or PBMCs supplied cDNA or gDNA.

CDR3 size: 14 residues. Germline trimming cut 1 base from V and 8 bases from J; bases unmatched to any gene: 5. Germline assignment: CDR1 SEHNR and CDR2 FQNEAQ (reference sequence). The authors' processing: Reference gene primers were amplified, and this amplification served to estimate nucleated cell counts. Libraries were prepared by immunoSEQ multiplex PCR; TCRdb keeps only in-frame clonotypes and omits some of them. V and J calls plus clone size are reproduced from that table; the DNA served to infer D and trimming. The sample includes 110,000 to 150,000 clones, about four fifths of them seen just once.

The TCR originated in a woman over 75 with acute or convalescent COVID-19. The sequenced material came from peripheral blood. The chain carries TRBV7-9 and TRBJ2-1; TRBD1 agrees at 7 bases. The CDR3 loop is CASSLETGLHEQFF. The CDR3 bases are TGTGCCAGCAGCTTAGAGACAGGGTTGCATGAGCAGTTCTTC. The whole variable domain, remainder taken from reference TRBV7-9 and TRBJ2-1, is DTGVSQNPRHKITKRGQNVTFRCDPISEHNRLYWYRQTLGQGPEFLTYFQNEAQLEKSRLLSDRFSAERPKGSFSTLEIQRTEQGDSAMYLCASSLETGLHEQFFGPGTRLTVL.